Below, 6 T cell receptor beta chains from the same sample are listed, as sequenced in a study of T cells in localized non-small cell lung cancer (dated by TCRdb to 2020 to 2022). Libraries came from the immunoSEQ multiplex PCR assay. TCRdb stores this immuneACCESS table with in-frame sequences only. Part of the clones is absent; in the studies checked, under half of the shortfall reflects unresolved V genes, and no reason is known for the rest. The sample table shows about 9,200 clones, and roughly 86% are seen once. The biggest ten clones account for 2% to 2.5% of the sample. This specimen consisted of peripheral blood, obtained before any cancer treatment. The receptors shown here come from an older female donor with stage II squamous cell lung carcinoma.

The CDR3: CASSLVRGASTEAFF. CDR3 in DNA: TGCGCCAGCAGCTTGGTGAGGGGAGCGTCCACTGAAGCTTTCTTT. The V and J genes are TRBV5-1 and TRBJ1-1; the D gene is possibly TRBD1 (5 bases). This CDR3 spans 15 amino acids. With 0 bases removed from V and 4 bases from J, the gap between germline ends came to 13 bases. CDR1 is SGHRS and CDR2 is YFSETQ in the germline V gene.

The rearrangement joins TRBV30 to TRBJ1-3, with TRBD1 matching 9 bases. This CDR3 contains 15 residues. Per germline, CDR1 GTSNPN and CDR2 SVGIG (reference sequence). Unmatched junction bases numbered 3, after V lost 1 base and J lost 2 bases. The CDR3 reads CAWSGGTGTGNTIYF. For the CDR3, the DNA is TGTGCCTGGAGTGGCGGGACAGGGACTGGAAACACCATATATTTT.

The chain links TRBV19 to TRBJ2-5; D is unclear. V lost 3 bases to trimming and J lost 3 bases, with 8 bases between them. CDR1 is LNHDA, CDR2 SQIVND, per germline (reference sequence). The CDR3 is 13 residues long. The CDR3: CASSINREETQYF. The CDR3 DNA follows: TGTGCCAGTAGTATTAATCGGGAAGAGACCCAGTACTTC.

This chain links TRBV18 with TRBJ2-2; the D call may be TRBD1 or TRBD2 (5 bases each). Trimming cost V 3 bases and J 1 base, with 9 bases left between them. The CDR3 is 15 residues long. The germline gives CDR1 KGHSH, CDR2 LQKENI. The CDR3 loop reads CASSPGTVNTGELFF. CDR3 sequence (DNA): TGTGCCAGCTCACCCGGGACGGTGAACACCGGGGAGCTGTTTTTT.

The chain links TRBV27 to TRBJ1-1; 9 nucleotides agree with TRBD1. Trimming cost V 4 bases and J 4 bases; bases outside gene matches: 4. The CDR3 contains 14 residues. Germline V gene lookup returns CDR1 MNHEY and CDR2 SMNVEV (reference sequence). The CDR3 is CASSSGTGTTEAFF. The CDR3 region has the DNA TGTGCCAGCAGTTCCGGGACAGGGACCACTGAAGCTTTCTTT.

This clone showed up just a few times. The chain is built from TRBV6-1 and TRBJ1-2, with TRBD1 identical over 7 bases. The CDR3 extends over 13 amino acids. From germline, CDR1 is MNHNS and CDR2 SASEGT. Germline trimming cut 7 bases from V and 5 bases from J; bases unmatched to any gene: 7. CDR3 sequence: CASKIDRDYGYTF. The CDR3 nucleotides read TGTGCCAGCAAAATCGACAGGGATTATGGCTACACCTTC.